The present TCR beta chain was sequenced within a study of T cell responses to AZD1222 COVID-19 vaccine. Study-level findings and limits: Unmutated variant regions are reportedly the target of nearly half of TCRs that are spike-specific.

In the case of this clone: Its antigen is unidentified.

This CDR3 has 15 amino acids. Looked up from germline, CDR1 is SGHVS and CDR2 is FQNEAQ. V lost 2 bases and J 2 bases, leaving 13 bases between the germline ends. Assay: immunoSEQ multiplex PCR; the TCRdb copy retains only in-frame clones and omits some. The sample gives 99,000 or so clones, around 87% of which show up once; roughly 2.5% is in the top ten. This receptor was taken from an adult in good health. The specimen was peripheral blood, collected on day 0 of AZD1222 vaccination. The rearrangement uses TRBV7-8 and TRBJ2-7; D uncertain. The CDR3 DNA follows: TGTGCCAGCAGCTTAAGGCGGTCCCAGGCCTACGAGCAGTACTTC. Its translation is CASSLRRSQAYEQYF.